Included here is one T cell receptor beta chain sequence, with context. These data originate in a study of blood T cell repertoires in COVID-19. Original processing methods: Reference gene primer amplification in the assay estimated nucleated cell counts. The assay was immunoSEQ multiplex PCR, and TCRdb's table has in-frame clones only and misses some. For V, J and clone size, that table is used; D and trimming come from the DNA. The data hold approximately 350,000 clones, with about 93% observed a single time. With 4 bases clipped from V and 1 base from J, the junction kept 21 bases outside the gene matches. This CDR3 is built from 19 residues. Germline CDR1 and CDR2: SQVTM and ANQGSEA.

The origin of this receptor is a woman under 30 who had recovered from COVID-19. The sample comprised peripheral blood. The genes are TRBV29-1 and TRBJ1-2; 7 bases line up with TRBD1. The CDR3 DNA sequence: TGCAGCGTTGTCCCCTCCCCCGGGTTAATGGGACAGATTAACTATGGCTACACCTTC. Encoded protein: CSVVPSPGLMGQINYGYTF.